This TCR beta chain was captured by sequencing in a study of blood T cells in healthy people across ages. This CDR3 has 16 amino acids. V was pared by 7 bases and J by 5 bases, with 20 bases between. Using a J-beta primer mix together with a sample-barcoded 5' primer, a second PCR was run for roughly 6 to 11 cycles. All cDNA molecules were each tagged by a template-switch adaptor with 12 random nucleotides. One entry per CDR3 protein results from TCRdb running MiXCR on the 5' RACE reads. The data show about 1 million distinct CDR3 sequences, approximately 25% seen once. Turning to this clonotype: The antigen is undetermined.

General study results and limits: Older age coincided with a roughly linear decline in TCR beta diversity per million T cells. Unsorted PBMC input precluded a conclusive naive versus antigen-experienced comparison.

These same records also appear under a second study, on T cells of mothers and their children. That publication notes: Similar thymic selection effects on TCR recombination output appear in pairs, both related and unrelated.

Sample: blood. The chain combines TRBV12-3 or TRBV12-4 with TRBJ2-2; possibly TRBD1 for D (5 bases). The source is a girl aged 2 to 9 in good health. The CDR3 nucleotides are TGTGCCAGCAATCACTACGGACACTCGAGGACCGGGGAGCTGTTTTTT. This codes for CASNHYGHSRTGELFF.